The 12 T cell receptor beta chains presented below share a single source sample, sequenced in a study of blood T cell repertoires in COVID-19. Assay: immunoSEQ multiplex PCR; the TCRdb copy retains only in-frame clones and omits some. The sample carries approximately 480,000 clones, about 88% recorded once. The sample comprised peripheral blood. These TCRs come from a man younger than 30 with COVID-19, enrolled during active disease.

The chain is built from TRBV28 and TRBJ2-7, with D possibly being TRBD1 (7 bases). The CDR3 has 11 residues. Germline lookup yields CDR1 MDHEN and CDR2 SYDVKM. Deletions cut 10 bases from V and 3 bases from J, with 10 bases between. The CDR3 region has the DNA TGTGCCACAGGGGGGCGCTACGAGCAGTACTTC. It is translated as CATGGRYEQYF.

The chain uses TRBV27 and TRBJ2-2, with 7 bases identical to TRBD2. The CDR3 covers 15 residues. Per germline, CDR1 MNHEY and CDR2 SMNVEV (reference sequence). The V and J ends lost 6 bases and 2 bases, in that order; junction bases with no gene match: 6. The DNA for the CDR3 is TGTGCCAGCAGCTTCCTAGCGGCCAACACCGGGGAGCTGTTTTTT. It yields the protein CASSFLAANTGELFF.

The DNA of the CDR3 is TGCAGCGTTGAGGCAGGGGGAAATGAAAAACTGTTTTTT. This encodes CSVEAGGNEKLFF. The chain carries TRBV29-1 and TRBJ1-4; 7 nucleotides align to TRBD1. The junction had 3 bases not matched to a gene; V was cut back by 3 bases and J by 5 bases. This CDR3 region has 13 residues. Germline loops: CDR1 SQVTM, CDR2 ANQGSEA. Variable domain in full (rest from reference TRBV29-1 and TRBJ1-4): SAVISQKPSRDICQRGTSLTIQCQVDSQVTMMFWYRQQPGQSLTLIATANQGSEATYESGFVIDKFPISRPNLTFSTLTVSNMSPEDSSIYLCSVEAGGNEKLFFGSGTQLSVL.

The V call is TRBV4-2, the J call TRBJ2-7, with TRBD1 matching over 8 bases. V trimming: 1 base; J trimming: 4 bases; junction bases outside the gene matches: 6. The length of the CDR3 is 15 residues. Germline V lookup: CDR1 LGHNA, CDR2 YNFKEQ. Written as DNA, the CDR3 is TGTGCCAGCAGCCAAGGTCAGGGGGCCCAGTACGAGCAGTACTTC. Protein sequence: CASSQGQGAQYEQYF.

This clone is a singleton in its sample. The genes are TRBV3-1 (or the pseudogene TRBV3-2) and TRBJ1-2, with 7 bases fitting TRBD1. Trimming cost V 4 bases and J 5 bases; bases outside gene matches: 16. The CDR3 is 17 amino acids. CDR1 and CDR2 from the germline V gene are LGHDT and YNNKEL (reference sequence). This CDR3 reads CASSRKRLGQTVYGYTF. The CDR3 DNA reads as TGTGCCAGCAGCCGCAAGCGTTTGGGACAGACCGTTTATGGCTACACCTTC.

This clone was seen a single time. The chain employs TRBV2 and TRBJ1-5, with 10 positions matching TRBD1. Germline CDR1 and CDR2: SNHLY and FYNNEI. This CDR3 region has 17 residues. With V trimmed by 7 bases and J by 2 bases, 11 bases remained unmatched. CDR3 amino acids: CASTAGLDRGRNQPQHF. CDR3 in DNA: TGTGCCAGCACCGCAGGCCTCGACAGGGGGCGCAATCAGCCCCAGCATTTT.

This clone was seen once. The chain is built from TRBV5-3 and TRBJ2-7; 7 positions match TRBD1. TRBV5-3 is an open reading frame whose function is uncertain. The ends lost 4 bases at V and 3 bases at J; junction bases unmatched: 10. This CDR3 comprises 15 residues. The CDR3 is CARSPRTGSNYEQYF. CDR3 DNA sequence: TGTGCCAGAAGCCCAAGGACAGGATCTAACTACGAGCAGTACTTC.

The chain joins TRBV5-1 to TRBJ2-3, with a possible D match to TRBD2 (6 bases). This CDR3 has 14 amino acids. The germline CDR1 and CDR2 sequences are SGHRS and YFSETQ. Deletions cut 7 bases from V and 6 bases from J, with 18 bases between. DNA of the CDR3: TGCGCCAGCGCCATGACGGGGGTATTCGATACGCAGTATTTT. Protein sequence: CASAMTGVFDTQYF.

The V call is TRBV6-5, the J call TRBJ2-1; 8 bases map to TRBD2. The J segment lost 8 bases and the V segment lost 2 bases, leaving 5 bases of the junction unmatched. Germline V gives CDR1 MNHEY, CDR2 SVGAGI. The CDR3 has 14 residues. The CDR3 coding sequence is TGTGCCAGCAGTTACACGATGACTAGCGATGAGCAGTTCTTC. It is translated as CASSYTMTSDEQFF.

This clone has just one count. J is TRBJ2-4 and V is TRBV19; no reliable D call. CDR1 is LNHDA, CDR2 SQIVND, per germline (reference sequence). The CDR3 loop spans 15 amino acids. V was cut by 1 base and J by 7 bases, with 14 bases left in between. The CDR3 nucleotides are TGTGCCAGTAGTATAGGGTGGCTCCCCGGGAACATTCAGTACTTC. Translated, it gives CASSIGWLPGNIQYF.

This chain connects TRBV30 to TRBJ1-6, with 11 bases that match TRBD1. The CDR3 consists of 15 residues. Germline V gene lookup returns CDR1 GTSNPN and CDR2 SVGIG (reference sequence). J lost 9 bases, V lost 4 bases, and 8 bases had no gene match. In nucleotides, the CDR3 is TGTGCCTGGACCTCCGGACAGGGGGCGTTTTCACCCCTCCACTTT. It yields the protein CAWTSGQGAFSPLHF.

The chain recombines TRBV7-9 with TRBJ2-1; D is possibly TRBD1 (6 bases). Germline V gene sequence: CDR1 SEHNR, CDR2 FQNEAQ (reference sequence). Trimming pared 2 bases from V and 8 bases from J, leaving 10 bases between. The CDR3 is 13 amino acids. The CDR3 nucleotides are TGTGCCAGCAGCTTAAAACAGGGTGATGAGCAGTTCTTC. Its protein product is CASSLKQGDEQFF.